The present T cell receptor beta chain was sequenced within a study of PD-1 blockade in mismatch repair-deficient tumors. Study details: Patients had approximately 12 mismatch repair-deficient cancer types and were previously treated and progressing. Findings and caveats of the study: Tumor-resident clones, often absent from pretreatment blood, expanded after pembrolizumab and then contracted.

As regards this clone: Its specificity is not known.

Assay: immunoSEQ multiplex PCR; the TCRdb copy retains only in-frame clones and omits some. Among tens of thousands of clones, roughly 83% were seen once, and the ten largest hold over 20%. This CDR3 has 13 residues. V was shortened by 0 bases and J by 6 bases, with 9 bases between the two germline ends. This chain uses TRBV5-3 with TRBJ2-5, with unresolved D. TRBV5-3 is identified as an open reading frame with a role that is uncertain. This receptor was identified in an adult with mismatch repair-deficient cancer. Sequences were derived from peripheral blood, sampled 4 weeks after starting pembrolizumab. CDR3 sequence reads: CARSLEGLKTQYF. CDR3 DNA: TGTGCCAGAAGCTTGGAAGGGTTGAAGACCCAGTACTTC.